This T cell receptor beta chain was obtained from a study of T cells in Graves' hyperthyroidism and ophthalmopathy. Findings of the study overall: Among clonotypes expanded in thyroid above 0.001, most were also found in blood.

The source material, RNA transcripts, was used to amplify TCR beta CDR3 regions. The HTBI primer set drove a first-round RT-PCR of the TCR CDR3. MiXCR, run by TCRdb on the multiplex PCR reads, gives a single entry per CDR3 protein. In the table there are roughly 750,000 distinct CDR3 sequences, roughly 17% of which are singletons. Regarding this clonotype: Its antigen is undetermined.

The V and J ends lost 5 bases and 8 bases respectively, with 24 bases between them. Germline lookup yields CDR1 DFQATT and CDR2 SNEGSKA (reference sequence). The CDR3 loop spans 16 amino acids. Aged 18 to 65, the patients had hyperthyroidism that was newly diagnosed and had lasted under 2 months. This sequence originates from a man between 18 and 35 years old with Graves' hyperthyroidism. The J gene is TRBJ1-4, the V gene TRBV20-1; a weak D match, TRBD1 (6 bases). Input material: blood. CDR3 DNA sequence: TGCAGTGCTTTAGAAGGGGGACCGGGGAGCAACGAAAAACTGTTTTTT. Translation gives CSALEGGPGSNEKLFF.